This TCR beta chain was sequenced for a study of shared T cell receptors in the human thymus (dated by TCRdb to about 2021). In terms of the full investigation: The study examined how self-reactive, shared T-cell receptor alpha chains are generated in the human thymus.

About this clone: Its antigen target is currently unknown. One base away there is no much larger clone; base qualities are not given.

Library preparation was by the immunoSEQ multiplex PCR assay. TCRdb took this table from immuneACCESS and kept in-frame rearrangements with V and J called. Such tables lack part of the clones; where checked against another copy, unresolved V genes explain under half of the gap, and the rest is unexplained. The sample data list some 720,000 clones, and approximately 90% of these were observed just once. The ten largest clonotypes hold 0.0095% to 0.011% of the sample. These data were also reused for a study on human thymus T cells. Reported in the second study: Immunologically healthy infants undergoing open corrective cardiac surgery for congenital heart defects in Finland were used as donors. Thymus tissue was obtained as surgical resects removed during corrective cardiac surgery. Both the thymic and the peripheral blood repertoires appeared to show biased V and J gene segment usage. Highly overlapping thymic TCR repertoires among unrelated individuals were reported in the related research. The study used seven to nine infant thymus samples plus four related peripheral blood samples to characterize TCR alpha and beta repertoires. The cohort included over five male and a couple of female infants, with donor ages spanning 7 to 244 days. After being mechanically released from the tissue, thymocytes were kept at -70 degrees C in pellets of roughly 9.5-32 million cells. A QIAsymphony instrument was used to extract genomic DNA from the frozen cell pellets. TCRB and TCRAD loci were amplified from a standardized quantity of quality-controlled genomic DNA using the immunoSEQ multiplex PCR assay. The amplicons spanned the V(D)J region and were long enough to cover the CDR3 and allow V and J genes to be identified. Amplicon sequencing was performed on an Illumina platform through the commercial immunoSEQ service. Corrections for primer bias and sequencing errors followed previously described methods, while TCRAD and TCRB definitions were based on the IMGT database. The repertoires were analysed using immunoSEQ Analyzer 3.0 and VDJTools for basic statistics, V/J segment usage, diversity estimates, rarefaction and pairwise overlap. Diversity was estimated with Chao1, ChaoE, Efron-Thisted, Shannon and inverse Simpson indices, and also on datasets down-sampled to the smallest sample. For repertoire overlap, CDR3 nucleotide sequence, V gene and J gene had to match strictly, and clustering was done by Jaccard-based multidimensional scaling. Thymus samples yielded on average about 810,000 unique TCRB clonotypes, compared with 65,000 to 100,000 from blood samples.

The specimen was thymocytes. The TCR originated in a boy under two years old with a congenital heart defect. Donor details come from another sample of the same person, matched by shared clones.

CDR3 region: CASSIEWGGAGELFF. Here is the DNA: TGTGCCAGTAGTATAGAATGGGGGGGGGCCGGGGAGCTGTTTTTT. Recombination linked TRBV19 to TRBJ2-2; 7 central bases correspond to TRBD2. The CDR3, from cysteine to phenylalanine, totals 15 residues. Only CDR3 DNA is held: 45 bases, read in frame from base 1. The germline V and J ends show losses of 0 bases and 6 bases respectively, and no gene match explains 4 bases of the junction. As encoded in the germline V gene (reference sequence), CDR1 is LNHDA while CDR2 is SQIVND.